This T cell receptor (beta chain) originates from a study of molecular identifiers for immune sequencing clone quantification. Study-level points and caveats: Clones above 20 RNA copies held over 97% of effector molecules, under 1% in naive cells.

This clonotype has at least ten counts. The antigen remains undetermined. The germline gives CDR1 SGHDN, CDR2 FVKESK. The CDR3 sequence is 14 residues long. V dropped 0 bases and J dropped 5 bases, with 11 bases sitting between them. One entry per CDR3 protein, called by TCRdb with MiXCR from the PCR reads. Of about half a million distinct CDR3 sequences in the sample, 20% to 25% are singletons; the top ten hold about 0.8%. This receptor was obtained from a human donor in good health. Some libraries in this study had Jurkat cell RNA spiked in. Sample: naive CD8+ T cells from blood, with Jurkat cell RNA spiked in. Subset noted: FACS-sorted CD8+CD4-CCR7+CD45RA+ naive T cells. V and J are TRBV14 and TRBJ2-7; D is possibly TRBD1 or TRBD2 (5 bases each). The CDR3 protein is CASSQDWGFDEQYF. The CDR3, as DNA: TGTGCCAGCAGCCAAGATTGGGGGTTCGACGAGCAGTACTTC.